The 19 T cell receptor beta chains below were found in one sample sequenced in a study of blood T cell repertoires in COVID-19. Profiled with immunoSEQ multiplex PCR; TCRdb holds only in-frame clones, not every one. This sample has fewer than 250,000 clones, with about 83% found just once. Sequences were obtained from PBMCs or T cells enriched from blood (not recorded which). Every receptor here comes from a woman aged 45-60 years who had recovered from COVID-19.

The chain joins TRBV18 to TRBJ2-3; 7 bases are shared with TRBD2. V lost 6 bases and J lost 2; bases outside the gene matches: 5. CDR1 is KGHSH, CDR2 LQKENI, per germline. CDR3 length: 14 residues. DNA of the CDR3: TGTGCCAGCTCTGCGGGACTACACACAGATACGCAGTATTTT. Translation gives CASSAGLHTDTQYF.

This rearrangement joins TRBV7-8 to TRBJ1-5; 7 positions agree with TRBD1. J was trimmed by 3 bases and V by 5 bases; bases with no gene match: 10. The CDR3 sequence is 16 residues long. Germline V gives CDR1 SGHVS, CDR2 FQNEAQ. The CDR3: CASSPRQGAFNQPQHF. For the CDR3, the DNA is TGTGCCAGCAGCCCCCGACAGGGAGCCTTCAATCAGCCCCAGCATTTT.

J is TRBJ1-6 and V is TRBV2; D might be TRBD1 (5 bases). V lost 8 bases and J 6 bases, leaving 11 bases between the germline ends. Germline V gene sequence: CDR1 SNHLY, CDR2 FYNNEI. The CDR3 covers 13 residues. This CDR3 reads CASGRDANSPLHF. The DNA of the CDR3 is TGTGCCAGCGGGCGGGACGCTAATTCACCCCTCCACTTT.

The chain joins TRBV7-2 to TRBJ2-5, with 12 positions matching TRBD2. The germline CDR1 and CDR2 sequences are SGHTA and FQGNSA. Trimming cost V 4 bases and J 5 bases; bases outside gene matches: 11. The CDR3 covers 17 residues. CDR3 DNA: TGTGCCAGCAGCTCGCCATTAACTAGCGGGGGGCATGAGACCCAGTACTTC. Amino acid sequence: CASSSPLTSGGHETQYF.

Turning to this clone: This same CDR3 is encoded by further DNA sequences in the sample. The chain employs TRBV30 and TRBJ1-1; 9 bases align to TRBD1. Germline-derived CDR1 and CDR2 are GTSNPN and SVGIG (reference sequence). V lost 2 bases, J lost 1 base, and 5 bases stayed unmatched. CDR3 length: 15 amino acids. In nucleotides, the CDR3 is TGTGCCTGGAGTCCCTGGACAGGGGCGAACACTGAAGCTTTCTTT. Translation gives CAWSPWTGANTEAFF.

The V call is TRBV9, the J call TRBJ1-6; D uncertain. The germline V gene has CDR1 SGDLS and CDR2 YYNGEE. This CDR3 contains 14 residues. Trimming cost V 0 bases and J 8 bases, with 9 bases left between them. As DNA, the CDR3 is TGTGCCAGCAGCGTAGCACAGATGGATTCACCCCTCCACTTT. Its translation: CASSVAQMDSPLHF. The full variable domain, in which reference TRBV9 and TRBJ1-6 provide the parts outside the CDR3, is DSGVTQTPKHLITATGQRVTLRCSPRSGDLSVYWYQQSLDQGLQFLIQYYNGEERAKGNILERFSAQQFPDLHSELNLSSLELGDSALYFCASSVAQMDSPLHFGNGTRLTVT.

This sequence joins TRBV7-2 and TRBJ1-6, with 7 positions matching TRBD1. Germline V gene lookup returns CDR1 SGHTA and CDR2 FQGNSA. Trimming at V came to 3 bases and at J to 7 bases, leaving 3 bases not matched to a gene. This CDR3 has 14 amino acids. The CDR3 sequence is CASSFGTANSPLHF. CDR3 in DNA: TGTGCCAGCAGCTTCGGGACAGCGAATTCACCCCTCCACTTT. Complete variable domain (other parts from reference TRBV7-2 and TRBJ1-6): GAGVSQSPSNKVTEKGKDVELRCDPISGHTALYWYRQSLGQGLEFLIYFQGNSAPDKSGLPSDRFSAERTGGSVSTLTIQRTQQEDSAVYLCASSFGTANSPLHFGNGTRLTVT.

This chain joins TRBV16 and TRBJ1-5; perhaps TRBD1 as D (6 bases). Trimming removed 4 bases at V and 7 bases at J, with 29 bases between. Germline values: CDR1 KGHSY, CDR2 FQNENV. The CDR3 consists of 19 residues. The CDR3 nucleotides are TGTGCCAGCAGCCCCCTGCTGTGGGGGAGGGCAGGGGTCGAGCAGCCCCAGCATTTT. Protein: CASSPLLWGRAGVEQPQHF. Using reference TRBV16 and TRBJ1-5 for the parts outside the CDR3, the full variable domain is GEEVAQTPKHLVRGEGQKAKLYCAPIKGHSYVFWYQQVLKNEFKFLISFQNENVFDETGMPKERFSAKCLPNSPCSLEIQATKLEDSAVYFCASSPLLWGRAGVEQPQHFGDGTRLSIL.

V and J are TRBV7-8 and TRBJ2-1; possibly TRBD1 for D (5 bases). This CDR3 is 14 amino acids long. Germline lookup yields CDR1 SGHVS and CDR2 FQNEAQ. V was trimmed by 0 bases and J by 10 bases, leaving 13 bases between them. The chain's CDR3 is CASSLALGVGEQFF. The DNA for the CDR3 is TGTGCCAGCAGCTTAGCGCTAGGGGTGGGAGAGCAGTTCTTC.

This chain links TRBV11-2 with TRBJ1-2; D not resolved. The CDR3 runs 12 residues. V shed 1 base and J shed 6 bases, with 6 bases lying between them. Germline CDR1 SGHAT, CDR2 FQNNGV. This CDR3 is CASSLAGDGYTF. In DNA, the CDR3 is TGTGCCAGCAGCTTAGCCGGTGATGGCTACACCTTC. Full variable domain (rest looked up from reference TRBV11-2 and TRBJ1-2): EAGVAQSPRYKIIEKRQSVAFWCNPISGHATLYWYQQILGQGPKLLIQFQNNGVVDDSQLPKDRFSAERLKGVDSTLKIQPAKLEDSAVYLCASSLAGDGYTFGSGTRLTVV.

This chain joins TRBV4-1 and TRBJ1-5; TRBD1 aligns across 7 bases. This CDR3 is 16 amino acids long. Trimming removed 1 base from V and 4 bases from J; junction bases left unmatched: 7. CDR1 is MGHRA, CDR2 YSYEKL, per germline. The CDR3 loop reads CASSQGHRDRNQPQHF. In nucleotides, the CDR3 is TGCGCCAGCAGCCAAGGCCACCGGGACAGAAATCAGCCCCAGCATTTT.

The chain carries TRBV7-6 and TRBJ1-2; 9 nucleotides line up with TRBD1. The V gene's germline CDR1 is SGHVS and CDR2 FNYEAQ. The trim removed 5 bases at V and 2 bases at J, leaving 9 bases unmatched. The CDR3 extends over 16 amino acids. The CDR3 here is CASSPRDRVLNYGYTF. Written as DNA, the CDR3 is TGTGCCAGCAGCCCTCGGGACAGGGTTCTCAACTATGGCTACACCTTC.

The chain uses TRBV18 and TRBJ1-1; D remains unclear. V gave up 1 base and J gave up 0 bases, with 12 bases separating them. The CDR3 runs 16 residues. Germline-derived CDR1 and CDR2 are KGHSH and LQKENI. The CDR3 sequence: CASSPLSNSLNTEAFF. In DNA, the CDR3 is TGTGCCAGCTCACCACTATCTAACAGCCTGAACACTGAAGCTTTCTTT.

This clone was found a few times. The chain uses TRBV11-1 and TRBJ1-1; possibly TRBD1 for D (6 bases). In germline, CDR1 is SGHAT, CDR2 FQDESV (reference sequence). The CDR3 contains 14 residues. V lost 5 bases, J lost 5 bases, and 15 bases lay in between. CDR3 nucleotides: TGTGCCAGCAGCGCCCACAGGGCATTTACTGAAGCTTTCTTT. As protein: CASSAHRAFTEAFF.

The chain uses TRBV19 and TRBJ2-5; D possibly corresponds to TRBD1 (5 bases). CDR3 length: 17 residues. V gave up 1 base and J gave up 2 bases, with 17 bases separating them. CDR1 and CDR2 from the germline V gene are LNHDA and SQIVND (reference sequence). CDR3: CASSIVSGRAFQETQYF. CDR3 sequence (DNA): TGTGCCAGTAGTATAGTTTCGGGCAGGGCCTTTCAAGAGACCCAGTACTTC.

The chain has TRBV6-1 and TRBJ2-7, with TRBD1 as a possible D gene (5 bases). V was trimmed by 2 bases and J by 4 bases, leaving 9 bases between them. Germline V gene lookup returns CDR1 MNHNS and CDR2 SASEGT. CDR3 length: 13 residues. CDR3 DNA sequence: TGTGCCAGCAGTGAAATAGACAGTTACGAGCAGTACTTC. Translating gives CASSEIDSYEQYF.

This clone was recorded a few times. The V call is TRBV7-2, the J call TRBJ2-7, with a tentative D call TRBD1 (6 bases). The CDR3 spans 14 residues. The ends were cut back, 5 bases at V and 6 bases at J, with 17 bases in the middle. Looked up from germline, CDR1 is SGHTA and CDR2 is FQGNSA. DNA of the CDR3: TGTGCCAGCAGCCCCCAGGGGTTTCGAGCCGAGCAGTACTTC. Its translation: CASSPQGFRAEQYF.

V gene TRBV28 combines with J gene TRBJ2-7, with a possible D match to TRBD2 (7 bases). Germline-derived CDR1 and CDR2 are MDHEN and SYDVKM. This CDR3 is 14 amino acids long. V shed 2 bases and J shed 5 bases, with 13 bases lying between them. The CDR3 coding sequence is TGTGCCAGCAGTTTAGGGGGGGCGATCCACGAGCAGTACTTC. This sequence encodes CASSLGGAIHEQYF.

This chain connects TRBV7-8 to TRBJ1-5; TRBD1 matches 8 bases. The CDR3 length is 15 residues. The J segment lost 5 bases and the V segment lost 5 bases, leaving 8 bases of the junction unmatched. Germline lookup yields CDR1 SGHVS and CDR2 FQNEAQ. This CDR3 reads CASSRHPGQDQPQHF. In nucleotides, the CDR3 is TGTGCCAGCAGCCGACATCCGGGACAGGATCAGCCCCAGCATTTT.